These 10 T cell receptor beta chains originate from one sample sequenced in a study of beta chain features in type 1 diabetes. Study-level points and caveats: TCRB CDR3s were moderately but significantly shorter in Type 1 diabetes patients in all four CD4+ subsets.

For these TCRs, the target antigens are not known. Every isolated RNA sample was fully reverse transcribed, so sequencing captured expressed TCRB transcripts. The method was immunoSEQ multiplex PCR; TCRdb's version includes in-frame clones alone and lacks a portion of them. The data contain a few hundred thousand clones, 8% to 10% of them singletons. Sequencing was performed on central memory CD4+ T cells from blood. The receptors stem from a young man with type 1 diabetes.

The gene calls are TRBV12-2 and TRBJ2-1; no check of the table's D call, TRBD2, against the DNA was made. TRBV12-2 is a documented pseudogene. This CDR3 is 18 amino acids long. The DNA for the CDR3 is TGTGCAAGTCGCTTAGCGGTCTCGTTTAGCGGGAGGGCCTATGAGCAGTTCTTC. The encoded protein is CASRLAVSFSGRAYEQFF.

This clone was seen a handful of times. This chain joins TRBV7-2 and TRBJ2-1; 8 nucleotides align to TRBD1. V trimming: 3 bases; J trimming: 5 bases; junction bases outside the gene matches: 15. This CDR3 has 18 amino acids. Germline-derived CDR1 and CDR2 are SGHTA and FQGNSA. This chain's CDR3 is CASSFGTGLQRANNEQFF. CDR3 in DNA: TGTGCCAGCAGCTTTGGGACAGGACTACAAAGGGCAAACAATGAGCAGTTCTTC. The variable domain in full, completed from reference TRBV7-2 and TRBJ2-1, reads GAGVSQSPSNKVTEKGKDVELRCDPISGHTALYWYRQSLGQGLEFLIYFQGNSAPDKSGLPSDRFSAERTGGSVSTLTIQRTQQEDSAVYLCASSFGTGLQRANNEQFFGPGTRLTVL.

This clone was counted between two and nine times. The V and J genes are TRBV10-3 and TRBJ1-2; TRBD1 aligns across 11 bases. This CDR3 has 16 residues. The J segment lost 3 bases and the V segment lost 4 bases, leaving 7 bases of the junction unmatched. Germline V gives CDR1 ENHRY, CDR2 SYGVKD. CDR3 nucleotide sequence: TGTGCCATCAGTGGATCCCCGGGACAGGGGGACTATGGCTACACCTTC. It encodes CAISGSPGQGDYGYTF.

This clone turned up a few times. The chain couples TRBV5-1 to TRBJ2-1; D remains ambiguous. Trimming removed 0 bases at V and 7 bases at J, with 8 bases between. The length of the CDR3 is 13 residues. CDR1 is SGHRS, CDR2 YFSETQ, per germline. This CDR3 reads CASSLVGVNEQFF. The CDR3 DNA is TGCGCCAGCAGCTTGGTGGGTGTAAATGAGCAGTTCTTC.

Notes on this clone: This CDR3 is also generated by other DNA sequences in the sample. This chain uses TRBV6-5 with TRBJ2-2; weak D call: TRBD2 (5 bases). Germline V gene data show CDR1 as MNHEY and CDR2 as SVGAGI. The CDR3 spans 15 residues. Trimming took off 1 base at V and 0 bases at J, with 6 bases between the two ends. Here the CDR3 DNA reads TGTGCCAGCAGTTACTGGGGAGCGAACACCGGGGAGCTGTTTTTT. Its protein product is CASSYWGANTGELFF.

There are a few counts of this clone. Written as DNA, the CDR3 is TGTGCTAGTGCCACCCGGGCGGGAGTATCCTACAATGAGCAGTTCTTC. Protein sequence: CASATRAGVSYNEQFF. V is TRBV12-5 and J is TRBJ2-1, with 7 positions matching TRBD2. CDR1 is LGHNT and CDR2 is FRNRAP in the germline V gene. CDR3 length equals 16 residues. The junction had 10 bases not matched to a gene; V was cut back by 7 bases and J by 1 base.

There are a few counts of this clone. This sequence joins TRBV28 and TRBJ1-4; D perhaps matches TRBD1 (6 bases). The length of the CDR3 is 17 residues. Germline lookup yields CDR1 MDHEN and CDR2 SYDVKM. V gave up 2 bases and J gave up 1 base, with 14 bases separating them. The CDR3 DNA reads as TGTGCCAGCAGTTTAGTCGGGACAAGAATAACTAATGAAAAACTGTTTTTT. Amino acids: CASSLVGTRITNEKLFF.

This clone was detected only a few times. The CDR3 DNA follows: TGTGCCAGTAGTAAGGGACTCAGGGATCCCCAGCATTTT. Protein product: CASSKGLRDPQHF. The chain employs TRBV19 and TRBJ1-5, with a possible D match to TRBD1 (5 bases). The V end lost 4 bases, the J end lost 10 bases, and 14 bases lay between the germline ends. This CDR3 contains 13 residues. Per the germline V gene, CDR1 is LNHDA and CDR2 is SQIVND (reference sequence). The entire variable domain, with the rest obtained from reference TRBV19 and TRBJ1-5, is as follows: DGGITQSPKYLFRKEGQNVTLSCEQNLNHDAMYWYRQDPGQGLRLIYYSQIVNDFQKGDIAEGYSVSREKKESFPLTVTSAQKNPTAFYLCASSKGLRDPQHFGDGTRLSIL.

As for this clone: With a much larger clone just one base away, this may be a read error. This chain uses TRBV19 with TRBJ2-5, with unresolved D. The end of the DNA aligns better with TRBJ2-7, so the J call may be wrong. There are 13 residues in the CDR3. From germline, CDR1 is LNHDA and CDR2 SQIVND (reference sequence). The CDR3 is CASSIIYSYEQYF. The DNA for the CDR3 is TGTGCCAGTAGTATTATCTACTCCTACGAGCAGTACTTC.

Comments on this clone: A read error may explain this, as a much larger clone is one base away. The chain links TRBV6-6 to TRBJ2-2; 10 nucleotides line up with TRBD1. This CDR3 comprises 15 residues. The V gene end was trimmed by 5 bases and the J gene end by 4 bases; junction bases not matched to a gene: 4. The germline gives CDR1 MNHNY, CDR2 SVGAGI (reference sequence). The CDR3 nucleotides are TGTGCCAGCAGTCCGGGACAGGGGAGCACCGGGGAGCTGTTTTTT. This translates into CASSPGQGSTGELFF.